This T cell receptor (beta chain) was sequenced for a study of cytomegalovirus exposure and HLA in healthy donors (dated by TCRdb to 2016 to 2017). Concerning the study at large: In an earlier analysis of under 600 of the donors, 276 Gb of sequence data and 100 million or so unique TCR beta sequences from roughly 190 million T cells were reported. About 280 gigabases of sequencing data and 70 million to 95 million unique TCR sequences made up an early release that covered approximately 700 HLA-typed donors. Of the 300 to 500 genotyped donors, approximately 80% were placed in the genetic ancestry cluster associated with self-reported Caucasian donors. The study aimed to test whether cataloging public T cell receptors could reveal signatures of past pathogen exposure. The T cell repertoires of 670 or so subjects were profiled by immunosequencing and related to cytomegalovirus serostatus. A separate validation cohort of roughly 130 different subjects was used in addition to the approximately 700-subject first cohort. To predict cytomegalovirus infection status, the study combined high-throughput TCR immunosequencing, statistical association of individual TCRs with disease status, and machine learning. To study patterns of TCR occurrence, a later analysis re-analyzed previously published TCR beta repertoires from several hundred donors and added high-resolution HLA genotyping. Rather than drawing on any new phenotypic data, the later analysis identified candidate immune exposures from TCR beta sequences and the way those sequences occurred across donors. To decide whether each TCR beta V gene segment behaved as functional or pseudogenic, an earlier analysis of 587 of the donors relied on high-throughput TCR beta sequencing. Donor age, sex, ethnicity and CMV serostatus were compiled together with the repertoire data. A later genetic analysis took genome-wide SNP genotypes for about 65% of the 666 donors and used that subset as a discovery cohort. Every repertoire in the discovery cohort had been generated on one and the same sequencing platform. Class I and class II HLA loci were covered by the typing at four-digit resolution. The number of typed donors differed by locus: about 620-630 for A, B, C, DRB1 and DQB1; 500 to 550 for DQA1; fewer than 610 for DPA1; and about 450 for DPB1. Because of strong linkage in the cohort, 4 to 6 DR-DQ haplotypes were treated as single units for association and clustering. Among a few hundred genotyped donors of the cohort, an average of approximately 230,000 unique TCR beta nucleotide sequences were sequenced per donor, around 20% of them non-productive. Study-wide findings and limitations: According to a later analysis, most CMV-associated TCR beta chains appeared to be HLA-restricted, and the HLA associations seemed to be driven largely by CMV exposure. Strong co-occurrence of HLA alleles, especially DR and DQ, made assigning TCR associations to individual alleles difficult. A later genetic analysis associated a missense DCLRE1C variant with V-gene and J-gene trimming of TCR beta chains, and an independent cohort replicated the association. Only TCR beta chains were sequenced in this cohort, and the absence of alpha or paired-chain data limited detectable features. In a later genetic analysis, fewer N-insertions in productive TCRs were reported among donors in an Asian-associated ancestry cluster than the approximately 670-donor mean. It was suggested by the authors that the approach could potentially be generalized to other disease states and immunological phenotypes. Most TCR sequences were observed very rarely across donors, whereas some public TCRs were present in many individuals. In an earlier analysis of around 600 of the donors, most TCR beta V segments appeared in productive rearrangements about 87% or about 30% of the time, broadly matching IMGT annotations. In a later analysis, the rate of TCR association differed among HLA loci, with DRB1 alleles having the most associated TCRs and HLA-C alleles having the fewest. A few of the identified cytomegalovirus-associated TCR beta chains were confirmed in vitro to be specific for cytomegalovirus antigens. Correlated functional status among segregating V segments might be attributable to linkage disequilibrium, but an unknown experimental factor could not be ruled out. Over 15 rarely observed V segments, including chromosome 9 orphons, were excluded from the earlier analysis of approximately 500 of the donors because counts were too low. In the study, some 180 TCR beta chains were listed as associated with cytomegalovirus. Immune exposure information for the cohort was limited to CMV serostatus. In a later analysis, around 17,000 TCR beta sequences were associated with specific HLA alleles at a false discovery rate of 0.05. Sequencing depth was assumed to be roughly uniform across donors in the presence/absence analyses, though that assumption may not hold. According to a later analysis, parvovirus B19, influenza, CMV and Epstein-Barr virus appeared linked to several top co-occurrence clusters. Because HLA typing was missing for some donors at each locus, association tests included only the typed subset. A group of highly shared sequence variants was considered likely to be a technical artifact of the sequencing pipeline. In a later analysis, HLA-associated TCR beta chains showed more clonal expansion and lower generation probabilities than non-associated chains that were equally common. Cytomegalovirus status was reported to be diagnosed by the classifier with high specificity and sensitivity in both the original and validation cohorts. A further reported finding was that TCR beta sequences accurately predicted the HLA-A and HLA-B alleles for most subjects in the first cohort.

The library was prepared using the immunoSEQ multiplex PCR assay. For the multiplex PCR, a mixture combining 60 forward primers for TCR Vbeta segments and 13 reverse primers for TCR Jbeta segments was used. Amplification of the CDR3 region of rearranged TCR beta genes was performed with a multiplex PCR assay on genomic DNA. The amplified TCR beta libraries were sequenced on the Illumina HiSeq System as 87-base-pair reads. Under the source paper's analysis protocol: A later analysis tallied about 77 million unique TCR beta chains across the 550 to 850 repertoires, and about 10 million of those chains were shared by two or more donors. A nearest-neighbor algorithm error-corrected the raw reads and collapsed the reads into unique sequences, merging closely related sequences to remove PCR and sequencing errors. Alignment of CDR3 sequences to IMGT reference sequences was used to assign V, D and J gene segments. For a sequence to be retained, at least a six-nucleotide match to both a V gene segment and a J gene segment was required. Rearrangements were called productive when the CDR3 lacked stop codons and stayed in frame with V and J; all others were non-productive. CDR3 was defined according to IMGT convention as the region running from the second conserved V-encoded cysteine to the conserved J-encoded phenylalanine. The earlier analysis of some 540 of the donors excluded any sequence lacking an unambiguous match to a single V gene segment. In an earlier analysis of several hundred of the donors, V segments were called functional above 56.7% productive rearrangements and were called segregating when the between-donor standard deviation exceeded 5%. A statistical classification framework was built to diagnose cytomegalovirus status from the catalog of TCR beta chain sequences. V and J gene assignment, in a later analysis, came from comparing TCR nucleotide sequences with IMGT/GENE-DB human TR gene sequences. The TCRdist pipeline was used in a later analysis to assign CDR3 sequences and most-parsimonious VDJ recombination scenarios. In a later analysis, every TCR beta chain was defined by the combination of its CDR3 amino acid sequence and its V-gene family, and reads without a unique V-gene family were dropped. A later analysis removed 592 highly shared, low-generation-probability nucleotide sequences to deal with suspected cross-contamination and a sequencing artifact. In a later analysis, a clonal expansion index for each public chain was calculated from normalized within-repertoire ranks of inferred template counts. In a later analysis, generation probabilities were computed with a VDJ recombination model fitted to out-of-frame rearrangements, and the resulting probabilities were checked against IGoR. A later analysis scored TCR-TCR, TCR-HLA and TCR-CMV co-occurrence with hypergeometric tests, applying a repertoire-size bias correction to TCR pairs. A later analysis estimated false discovery rates by permuting HLA or CMV assignments 20 times. A later analysis grouped co-occurring TCRs with DBSCAN, adding TCRdist sequence similarity when clustering within HLA-allele-positive subsets. Co-occurrence clustering excluded repertoires with fewer than 30,000 or more than 120,000 public chains, plus five with anomalous nucleotide sharing. The immuneACCESS repertoire file appears here via TCRdb, limited to in-frame rearrangements. These files lack a portion of the clones; in checked studies, under half of the deficit traces to unresolved V genes, and the cause of the others is not known. The DNA gave D and trimming, while V, J and clone size come from that table. The table for this sample lists approximately 190,000 clones; 87% of them were counted only once. The ten biggest clones cover roughly 1.3% of the sample.

The cohort was made up of hundreds of healthy bone marrow donors. At the time of sampling, all cohort members were nominally healthy, though unrecorded immune exposures were likely present. The donor tested CMV seronegative, placing the donor among the 352 seronegative members of the cohort. A peripheral blood sample was provided by each donor, and peripheral blood mononuclear cells were used for TCR beta sequencing. The Qiagen DNeasy Blood Extraction Kit was used to extract genomic DNA from the blood cell samples. Note on this clone: Its antigen is still unknown. The input lacks base qualities; no much larger clone sits a single base away.

Sequenced: PBMCs. This clonotype originated in a man younger than 40 in good health and CMV-seronegative.

The CDR3 loop reads CASSYSGGGNQPQHF. Here is the DNA: TGTGCCAGCAGTTATTCAGGGGGAGGCAATCAGCCCCAGCATTTT. The V gene is TRBV27 and the J gene is TRBJ1-5, with 7 central nucleotides matching TRBD1. At the junction V is shortened by 4 bases and J by 2 bases; bases outside the gene matches: 5. Including the terminal cysteine and phenylalanine, the CDR3 comprises 15 residues. Solely the CDR3 DNA is kept, with 45 bases framed from the first base. CDR1 is given as MNHEY and CDR2 as SMNVEV, both from the germline V gene (reference sequence).